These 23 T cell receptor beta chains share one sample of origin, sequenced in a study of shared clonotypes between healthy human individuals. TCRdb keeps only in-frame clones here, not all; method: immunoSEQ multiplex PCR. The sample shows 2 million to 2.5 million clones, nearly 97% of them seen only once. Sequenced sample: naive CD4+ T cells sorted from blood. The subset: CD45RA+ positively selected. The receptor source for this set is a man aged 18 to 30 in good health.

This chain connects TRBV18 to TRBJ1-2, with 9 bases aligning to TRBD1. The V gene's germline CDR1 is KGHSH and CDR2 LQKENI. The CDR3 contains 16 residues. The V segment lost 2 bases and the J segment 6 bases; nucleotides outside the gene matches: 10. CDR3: CASSPDITGTGNGYTF. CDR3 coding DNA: TGTGCCAGCTCACCAGACATAACCGGGACAGGGAATGGCTACACCTTC.

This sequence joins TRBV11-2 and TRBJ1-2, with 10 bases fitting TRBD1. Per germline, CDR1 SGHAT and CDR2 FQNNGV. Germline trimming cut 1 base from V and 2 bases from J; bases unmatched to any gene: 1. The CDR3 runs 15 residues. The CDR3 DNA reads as TGTGCCAGCAGCTTAGCGGGACAGGGGAACTATGGCTACACCTTC. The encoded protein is CASSLAGQGNYGYTF.

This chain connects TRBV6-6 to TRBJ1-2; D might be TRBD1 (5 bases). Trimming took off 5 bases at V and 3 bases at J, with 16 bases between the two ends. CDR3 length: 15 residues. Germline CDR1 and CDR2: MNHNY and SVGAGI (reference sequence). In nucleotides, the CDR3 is TGTGCCAGCAGTCCGAGGACACAGGAGCACTATGGCTACACCTTC. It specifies CASSPRTQEHYGYTF.

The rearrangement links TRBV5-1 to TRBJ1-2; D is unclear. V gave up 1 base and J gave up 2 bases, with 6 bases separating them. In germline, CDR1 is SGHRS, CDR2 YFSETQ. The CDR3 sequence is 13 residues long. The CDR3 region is CASSLSVNYGYTF. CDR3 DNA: TGCGCCAGCAGCTTGTCAGTCAACTATGGCTACACCTTC.

This CDR3 is CASSSGTATSTDTQYF. CDR3 nucleotide sequence: TGCGCCAGCAGCTCCGGGACTGCTACGAGCACAGATACGCAGTATTTT. This chain joins TRBV5-1 and TRBJ2-3; TRBD2 is a possible D gene (6 bases). V was cut by 3 bases and J by 0 bases, with 14 bases left in between. The CDR3 extends over 16 amino acids. Per the germline V gene, CDR1 is SGHRS and CDR2 is YFSETQ.

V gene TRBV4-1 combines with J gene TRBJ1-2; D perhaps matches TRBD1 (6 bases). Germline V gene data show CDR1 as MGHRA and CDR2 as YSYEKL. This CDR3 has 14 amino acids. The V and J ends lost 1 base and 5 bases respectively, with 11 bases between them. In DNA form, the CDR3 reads TGCGCCAGCAGCCAAGCCCAGGGGACTTATGGCTACACCTTC. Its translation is CASSQAQGTYGYTF.

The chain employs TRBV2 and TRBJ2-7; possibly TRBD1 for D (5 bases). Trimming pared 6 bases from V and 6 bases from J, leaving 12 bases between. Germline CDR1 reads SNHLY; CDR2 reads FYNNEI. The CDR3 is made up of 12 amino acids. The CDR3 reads CASRSDSPEQYF. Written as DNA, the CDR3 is TGTGCCAGCAGAAGTGACAGTCCCGAGCAGTACTTC.

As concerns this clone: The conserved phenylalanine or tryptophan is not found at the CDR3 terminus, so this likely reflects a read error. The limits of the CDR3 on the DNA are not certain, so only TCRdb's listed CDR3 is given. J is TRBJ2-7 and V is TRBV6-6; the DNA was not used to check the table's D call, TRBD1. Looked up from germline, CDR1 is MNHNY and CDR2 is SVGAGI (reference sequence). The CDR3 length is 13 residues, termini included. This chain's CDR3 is CASSSGTELRTPS.

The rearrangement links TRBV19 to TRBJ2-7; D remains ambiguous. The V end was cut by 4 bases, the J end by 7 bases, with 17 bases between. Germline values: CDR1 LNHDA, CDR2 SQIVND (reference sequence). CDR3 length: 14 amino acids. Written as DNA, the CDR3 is TGTGCCAGTAGTACAGGTTGGGGATTGAAGGAGCAGTACTTC. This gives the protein CASSTGWGLKEQYF.

CDR3 residues: CASSSMPLMDTIYF. The CDR3 DNA reads as TGTGCCAGCAGCTCAATGCCCCTGATGGACACCATATATTTT. The chain has TRBV7-9 and TRBJ1-3; D ambiguous. V lost 4 bases and J lost 8, with 15 bases in between. CDR3 length: 14 amino acids. Germline-derived CDR1 and CDR2 are SEHNR and FQNEAQ (reference sequence).

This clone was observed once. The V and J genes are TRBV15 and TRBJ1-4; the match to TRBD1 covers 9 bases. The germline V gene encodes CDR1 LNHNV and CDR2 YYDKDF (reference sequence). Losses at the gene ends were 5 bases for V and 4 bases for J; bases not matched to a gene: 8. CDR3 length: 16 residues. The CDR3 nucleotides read TGTGCCACCAGCGCTCGGACAGGGGCTGGTAATGAAAAACTGTTTTTT. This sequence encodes CATSARTGAGNEKLFF. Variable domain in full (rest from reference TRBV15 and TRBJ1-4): DAMVIQNPRYQVTQFGKPVTLSCSQTLNHNVMYWYQQKSSQAPKLLFHYYDKDFNNEADTPDNFQSRRPNTSFCFLDIRSPGLGDTAMYLCATSARTGAGNEKLFFGSGTQLSVL.

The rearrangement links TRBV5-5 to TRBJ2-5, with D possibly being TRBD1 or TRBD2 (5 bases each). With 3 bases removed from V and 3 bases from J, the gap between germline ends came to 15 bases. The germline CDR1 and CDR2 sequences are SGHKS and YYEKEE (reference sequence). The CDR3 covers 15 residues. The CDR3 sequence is CASSSSPGREETQYF. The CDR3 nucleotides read TGTGCCAGCAGCTCTTCCCCGGGACGAGAAGAGACCCAGTACTTC.

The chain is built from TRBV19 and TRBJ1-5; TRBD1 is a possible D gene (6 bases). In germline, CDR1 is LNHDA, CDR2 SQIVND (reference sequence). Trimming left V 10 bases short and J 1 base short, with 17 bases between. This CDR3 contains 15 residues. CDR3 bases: TGTGCCACAAGCTACAGGGTGTCGAGCAATCAGCCCCAGCATTTT. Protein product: CATSYRVSSNQPQHF.

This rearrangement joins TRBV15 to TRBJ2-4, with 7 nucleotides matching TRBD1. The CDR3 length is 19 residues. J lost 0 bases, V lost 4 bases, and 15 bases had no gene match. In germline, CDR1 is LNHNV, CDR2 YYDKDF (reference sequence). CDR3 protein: CATSKGQGVIVLAKNIQYF. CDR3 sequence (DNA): TGTGCCACCAGCAAAGGGCAGGGGGTAATCGTTCTAGCCAAAAACATTCAGTACTTC.

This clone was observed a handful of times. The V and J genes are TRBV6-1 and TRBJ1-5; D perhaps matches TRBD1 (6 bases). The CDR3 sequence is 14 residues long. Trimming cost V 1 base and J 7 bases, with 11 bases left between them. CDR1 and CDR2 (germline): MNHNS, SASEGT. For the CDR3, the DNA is TGTGCCAGCAGTGAAGGGGGGGCAGGACAGCCCCAGCATTTT. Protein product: CASSEGGAGQPQHF.

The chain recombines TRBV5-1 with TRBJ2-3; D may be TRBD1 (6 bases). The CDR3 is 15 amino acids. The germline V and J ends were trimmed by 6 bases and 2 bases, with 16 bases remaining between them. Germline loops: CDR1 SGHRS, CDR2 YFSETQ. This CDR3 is CASTQGGSLTDTQYF. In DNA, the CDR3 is TGCGCCAGCACCCAAGGGGGTTCTCTCACAGATACGCAGTATTTT.

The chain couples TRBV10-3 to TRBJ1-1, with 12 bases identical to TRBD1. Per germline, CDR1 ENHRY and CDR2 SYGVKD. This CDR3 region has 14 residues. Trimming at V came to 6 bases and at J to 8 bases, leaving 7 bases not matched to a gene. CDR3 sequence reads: CAIREGTGGREAFF. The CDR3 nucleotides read TGTGCCATCAGAGAAGGGACAGGGGGCCGGGAAGCTTTCTTT.

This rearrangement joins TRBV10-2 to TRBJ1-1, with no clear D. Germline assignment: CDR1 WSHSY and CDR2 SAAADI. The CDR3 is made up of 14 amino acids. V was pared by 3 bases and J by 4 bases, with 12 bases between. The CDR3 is CASSDAGRTTEAFF. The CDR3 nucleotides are TGCGCCAGCAGTGACGCGGGGAGGACCACTGAAGCTTTCTTT.

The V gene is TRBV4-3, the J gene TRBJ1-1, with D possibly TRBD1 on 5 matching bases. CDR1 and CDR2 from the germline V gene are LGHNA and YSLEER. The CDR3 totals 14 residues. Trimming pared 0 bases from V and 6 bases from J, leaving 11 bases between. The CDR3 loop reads CASSQDLGGAEAFF. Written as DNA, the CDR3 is TGCGCCAGCAGCCAAGATCTCGGAGGGGCTGAAGCTTTCTTT.

The CDR3 coding sequence is TGTGCCAGCAGTGAAGGCCCACCCATGTCTGGAAACACCATATATTTT. Protein product: CASSEGPPMSGNTIYF. The rearrangement links TRBV6-1 to TRBJ1-3, with D uncertain. The CDR3 has 16 residues. The germline V gene encodes CDR1 MNHNS and CDR2 SASEGT. V lost 1 base and J lost 1, with 11 bases in between.

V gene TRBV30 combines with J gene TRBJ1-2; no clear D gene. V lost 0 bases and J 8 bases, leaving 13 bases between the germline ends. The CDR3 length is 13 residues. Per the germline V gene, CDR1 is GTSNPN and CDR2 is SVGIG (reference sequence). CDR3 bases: TGTGCCTGGAGTGTACTGAGCAAAGGCGGCTACACCTTC. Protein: CAWSVLSKGGYTF.

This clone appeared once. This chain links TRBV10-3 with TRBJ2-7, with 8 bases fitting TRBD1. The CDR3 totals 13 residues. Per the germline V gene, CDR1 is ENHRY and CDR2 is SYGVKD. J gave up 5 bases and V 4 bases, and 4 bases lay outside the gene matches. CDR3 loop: CAISGMTGDEQYF. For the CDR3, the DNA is TGTGCCATCAGTGGGATGACAGGGGACGAGCAGTACTTC.

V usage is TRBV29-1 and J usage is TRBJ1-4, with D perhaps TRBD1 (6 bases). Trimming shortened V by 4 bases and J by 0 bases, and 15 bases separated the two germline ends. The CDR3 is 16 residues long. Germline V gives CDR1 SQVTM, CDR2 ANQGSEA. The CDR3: CSVGWGGLTTNEKLFF. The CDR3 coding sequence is TGCAGCGTTGGCTGGGGGGGGCTGACAACTAATGAAAAACTGTTTTTT. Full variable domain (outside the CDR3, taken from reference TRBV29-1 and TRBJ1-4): SAVISQKPSRDICQRGTSLTIQCQVDSQVTMMFWYRQQPGQSLTLIATANQGSEATYESGFVIDKFPISRPNLTFSTLTVSNMSPEDSSIYLCSVGWGGLTTNEKLFFGSGTQLSVL.